This TCR beta chain was sequenced for a study of T cells in localized non-small cell lung cancer. This CDR3 is 14 amino acids long. The V gene end was trimmed by 5 bases and the J gene end by 7 bases; junction bases not matched to a gene: 9. CDR1 and CDR2 from the germline V gene are SGHRS and YFSETQ. Generated by immunoSEQ multiplex PCR, the TCRdb table keeps only in-frame clones and is missing some. The sample lists about 33,000 clones; under 90% were seen once. The V and J genes are TRBV5-1 and TRBJ2-1, with 7 bases lining up with TRBD1. This receptor was taken from a man between 40 and 75 years old with stage I lung adenocarcinoma. The specimen was peripheral blood, collected before any cancer treatment. The CDR3 sequence is CASSSGTAENEQFF. Here the CDR3 DNA reads TGCGCCAGCAGTTCCGGGACAGCCGAGAATGAGCAGTTCTTC.